These 12 T cell receptor beta chains were sequenced from one sample in a study of control samples from healthy donors and cancer patients. Clones were sequenced by immunoSEQ multiplex PCR, and TCRdb holds only the in-frame ones, with some missing. The table includes 130,000 or so clones, roughly 91% detected once. Sequenced input: PBMCs. The receptor set was obtained from a man over 45 with head and neck cancer.

This CDR3 reads CASSHWEPYEQYF. The CDR3 DNA follows: TGTGCCAGCAGCCACTGGGAGCCCTACGAGCAGTACTTC. The genes are TRBV3-1 (or the pseudogene TRBV3-2) and TRBJ2-7; tentative D call: TRBD2 (5 bases). The CDR3 is 13 amino acids. Looked up from germline, CDR1 is LGHDT and CDR2 is YNNKEL (reference sequence). V lost 3 bases, J lost 2 bases, and 8 bases lay in between.

The rearrangement uses TRBV9 and TRBJ1-2; D not resolved. Germline CDR1 reads SGDLS; CDR2 reads YYNGEE. This CDR3 region has 14 residues. Trimming took off 0 bases at V and 0 bases at J, with 6 bases between the two ends. CDR3 bases: TGTGCCAGCAGCGTAGCAGAATCTAACTATGGCTACACCTTC. Amino acids: CASSVAESNYGYTF.

CDR3 in amino acids: CASSVGGQGYSPLHF. CDR3 bases: TGTGCCAGCAGCGTAGGGGGACAGGGATATTCACCCCTCCACTTT. The J gene is TRBJ1-6, the V gene TRBV9; 9 bases agree with TRBD1. The CDR3 length is 15 residues. Germline CDR1 and CDR2: SGDLS and YYNGEE. The V and J ends lost 0 bases and 8 bases, in that order; junction bases with no gene match: 3.

The CDR3 DNA is TGTGCCAGCAGTTTAGATGGGCCGGCCTACAATGAGCAGTTCTTC. Protein: CASSLDGPAYNEQFF. The chain joins TRBV27 to TRBJ2-1, with no clear D. This CDR3 has 15 amino acids. Germline V lookup: CDR1 MNHEY, CDR2 SMNVEV (reference sequence). The V gene lost 2 bases and the J gene lost 2 bases, with 10 bases spanning the gap.

J is TRBJ1-5 and V is TRBV19; TRBD1 matches at 12 bases. CDR1 and CDR2 from the germline V gene are LNHDA and SQIVND (reference sequence). With V trimmed by 7 bases and J by 0 bases, 4 bases remained unmatched. The CDR3 runs to 16 residues. The CDR3 spells CASTQGQGASNQPQHF. In DNA form, the CDR3 reads TGTGCCAGTACCCAGGGACAGGGGGCTAGCAATCAGCCCCAGCATTTT.

V gene TRBV24-1 combines with J gene TRBJ2-2; 16 bases are shared with TRBD2. CDR1 is KGHDR and CDR2 is SFDVKD in the germline V gene. The CDR3 runs 19 residues. J was trimmed by 10 bases and V by 3 bases; bases with no gene match: 13. Here the CDR3 DNA reads TGTGCCACCAGTGATCCCTCGGGACTAGCGGGGGGGACAGGGCCGGAGCTGTTTTTT. Amino acids: CATSDPSGLAGGTGPELFF.

The chain combines TRBV5-1 with TRBJ1-4, with D maybe TRBD1 (6 bases). The germline V and J ends were trimmed by 4 bases and 8 bases, with 15 bases remaining between them. CDR3 size: 14 residues. CDR1 SGHRS and CDR2 YFSETQ come from the germline V gene. For the CDR3, the DNA is TGCGCCAGCAGCCTGGGGGCCCCGCCGGAAAAACTGTTTTTT. It codes for CASSLGAPPEKLFF.

In this sample, this clone turned up a few times. V usage is TRBV29-1 and J usage is TRBJ2-3; D not certain. There are 15 residues in the CDR3. CDR1 is SQVTM and CDR2 is ANQGSEA in the germline V gene. V was shortened by 3 bases and J by 4 bases, with 17 bases between the two germline ends. DNA for the CDR3: TGCAGCGTTGATATGATCCTCAAGGGCTCAGATACGCAGTATTTT. Its protein product is CSVDMILKGSDTQYF.

This clone was recorded once. The chain recombines TRBV2 with TRBJ1-6; weak D call: TRBD1 (6 bases). This CDR3 has 12 amino acids. With 8 bases removed from V and 7 bases from J, the gap between germline ends came to 9 bases. Looked up from germline, CDR1 is SNHLY and CDR2 is FYNNEI. The CDR3 here is CASQGGNSPLHF. Here the CDR3 DNA reads TGTGCCAGCCAAGGGGGAAATTCACCCCTCCACTTT.

The V call is TRBV11-3, the J call TRBJ2-1, with D perhaps matching TRBD1 (7 bases). The CDR3 spans 17 residues. Between the trimmed V and J ends, which lost 0 bases and 0 bases, there was a span of 12 bases. Per germline, CDR1 SGHNT and CDR2 YENEEA. Here the CDR3 reads CASSLDSGGLSYNEQFF. CDR3 in DNA: TGTGCCAGCAGCTTAGACTCAGGGGGGCTCTCCTACAATGAGCAGTTCTTC. Full variable domain (missing parts from reference TRBV11-3 and TRBJ2-1): EAGVVQSPRYKIIEKKQPVAFWCNPISGHNTLYWYLQNLGQGPELLIRYENEEAVDDSQLPKDRFSAERLKGVDSTLKIQPAELGDSAVYLCASSLDSGGLSYNEQFFGPGTRLTVL.

This chain links TRBV18 with TRBJ2-1; D is unclear. V lost 3 bases to trimming and J lost 3 bases, with 15 bases between them. The CDR3 contains 16 residues. In germline, CDR1 is KGHSH, CDR2 LQKENI. The CDR3 coding sequence is TGTGCCAGCTCACCGAGGAACAGTTTAAGCTACAATGAGCAGTTCTTC. It encodes CASSPRNSLSYNEQFF.

J is TRBJ2-7 and V is TRBV29-1; D gene unclear. This CDR3 is 13 amino acids long. The V and J ends lost 4 bases and 3 bases respectively, with 13 bases between them. CDR1 and CDR2 from the germline V gene are SQVTM and ANQGSEA. The CDR3 DNA is TGCAGCGTTGCGGGCGGAGACCACTACGAGCAGTACTTC. As protein: CSVAGGDHYEQYF.